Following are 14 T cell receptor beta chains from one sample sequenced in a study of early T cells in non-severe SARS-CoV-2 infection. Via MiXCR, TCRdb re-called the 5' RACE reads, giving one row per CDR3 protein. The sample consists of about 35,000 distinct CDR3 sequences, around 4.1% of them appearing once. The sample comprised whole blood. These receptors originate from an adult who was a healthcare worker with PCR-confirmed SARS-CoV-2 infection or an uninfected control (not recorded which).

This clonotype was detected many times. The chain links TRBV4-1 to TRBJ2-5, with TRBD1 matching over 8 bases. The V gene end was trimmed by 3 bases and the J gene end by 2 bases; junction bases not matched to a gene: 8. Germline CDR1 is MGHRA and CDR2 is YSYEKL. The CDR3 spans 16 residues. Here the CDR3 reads CASSQTGVLKQETQYF. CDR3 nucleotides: TGCGCCAGCAGCCAGACAGGGGTTTTAAAACAAGAGACCCAGTACTTC.

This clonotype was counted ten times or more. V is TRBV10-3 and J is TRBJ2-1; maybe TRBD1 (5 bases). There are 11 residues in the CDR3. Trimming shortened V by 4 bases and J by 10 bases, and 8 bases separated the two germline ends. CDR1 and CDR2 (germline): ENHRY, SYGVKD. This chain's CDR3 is CAISGGREQFF. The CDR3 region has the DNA TGTGCCATCAGTGGGGGCCGGGAGCAGTTCTTC.

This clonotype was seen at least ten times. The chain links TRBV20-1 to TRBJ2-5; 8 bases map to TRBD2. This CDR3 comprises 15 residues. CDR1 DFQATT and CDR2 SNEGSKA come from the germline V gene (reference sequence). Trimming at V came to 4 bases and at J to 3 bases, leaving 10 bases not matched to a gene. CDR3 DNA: TGCAGTGCTAACGTGGATAGCGGGACCAAAGAGACCCAGTACTTC. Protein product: CSANVDSGTKETQYF.

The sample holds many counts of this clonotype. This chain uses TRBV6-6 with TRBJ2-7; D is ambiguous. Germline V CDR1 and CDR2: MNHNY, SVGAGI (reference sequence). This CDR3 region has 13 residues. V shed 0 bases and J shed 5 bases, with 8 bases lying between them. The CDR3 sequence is CASSYSPKDEQYF. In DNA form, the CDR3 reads TGTGCCAGCAGTTACTCCCCAAAGGACGAGCAGTACTTC.

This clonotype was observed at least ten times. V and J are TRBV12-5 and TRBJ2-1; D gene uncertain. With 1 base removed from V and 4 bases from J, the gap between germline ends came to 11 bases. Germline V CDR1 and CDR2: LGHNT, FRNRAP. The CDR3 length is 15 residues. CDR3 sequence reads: CASGLGSDLYNEQFF. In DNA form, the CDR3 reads TGTGCTAGTGGTTTGGGCTCTGATTTATACAATGAGCAGTTCTTC.

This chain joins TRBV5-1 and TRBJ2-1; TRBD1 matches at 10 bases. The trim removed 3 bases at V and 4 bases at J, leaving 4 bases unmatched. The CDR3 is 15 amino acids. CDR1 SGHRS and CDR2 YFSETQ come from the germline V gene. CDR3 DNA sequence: TGCGCCAGCAGCTCTATGGGACAGGGGTACAATGAGCAGTTCTTC. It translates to CASSSMGQGYNEQFF.

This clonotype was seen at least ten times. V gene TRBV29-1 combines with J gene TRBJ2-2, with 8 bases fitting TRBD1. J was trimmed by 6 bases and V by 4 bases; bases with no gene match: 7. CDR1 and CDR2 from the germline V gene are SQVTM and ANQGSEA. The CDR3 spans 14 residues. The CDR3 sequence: CSVGSGGEAGELFF. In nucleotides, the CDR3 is TGCAGCGTTGGTTCAGGGGGCGAGGCCGGGGAGCTGTTTTTT.

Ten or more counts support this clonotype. This CDR3 is CASSETQGGNQPQHF. The CDR3 bases are TGTGCCAGCAGTGAAACCCAGGGGGGCAATCAGCCCCAGCATTTT. This chain uses TRBV6-1 with TRBJ1-5, with 7 bases matching TRBD1. The ends lost 2 bases at V and 2 bases at J; junction bases unmatched: 3. Germline loops: CDR1 MNHNS, CDR2 SASEGT. CDR3 size: 15 residues.

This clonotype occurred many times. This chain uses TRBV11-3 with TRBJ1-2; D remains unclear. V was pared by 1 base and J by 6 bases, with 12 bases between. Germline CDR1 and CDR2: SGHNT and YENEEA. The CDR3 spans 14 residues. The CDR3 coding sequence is TGTGCCAGCAGCTTAGGGGCAAGTGGAGATGGCTACACCTTC. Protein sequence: CASSLGASGDGYTF.

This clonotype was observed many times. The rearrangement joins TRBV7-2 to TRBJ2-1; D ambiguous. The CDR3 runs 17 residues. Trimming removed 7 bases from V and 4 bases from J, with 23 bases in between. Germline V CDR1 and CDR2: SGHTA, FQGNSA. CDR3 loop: CASNQRAAAPLYNEQFF. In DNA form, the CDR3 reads TGTGCCAGCAACCAGCGTGCCGCGGCGCCTCTATACAATGAGCAGTTCTTC.

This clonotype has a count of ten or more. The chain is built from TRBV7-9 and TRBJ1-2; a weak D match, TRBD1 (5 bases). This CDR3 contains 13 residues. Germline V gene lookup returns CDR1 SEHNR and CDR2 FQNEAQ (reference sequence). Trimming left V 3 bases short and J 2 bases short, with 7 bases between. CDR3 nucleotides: TGTGCCAGCAGCTTTCAGGGAAACTATGGCTACACCTTC. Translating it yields CASSFQGNYGYTF.

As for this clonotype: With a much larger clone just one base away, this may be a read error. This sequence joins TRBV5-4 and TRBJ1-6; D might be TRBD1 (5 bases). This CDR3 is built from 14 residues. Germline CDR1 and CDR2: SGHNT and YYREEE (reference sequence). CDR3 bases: TGTGCCAGCAGCGAGGGACGGGATAATTCACCCCACCACTTT. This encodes CASSEGRDNSPHHF.

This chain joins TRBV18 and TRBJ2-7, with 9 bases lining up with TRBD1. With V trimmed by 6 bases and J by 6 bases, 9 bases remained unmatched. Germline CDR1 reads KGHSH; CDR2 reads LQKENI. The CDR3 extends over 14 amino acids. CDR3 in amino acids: CASSPGQGGLEQYF. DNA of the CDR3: TGTGCCAGCTCCCCGGGACAGGGAGGTCTCGAGCAGTACTTC. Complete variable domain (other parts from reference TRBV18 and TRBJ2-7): NAGVMQNPRHLVRRRGQEARLRCSPMKGHSHVYWYRQLPEEGLKFMVYLQKENIIDESGMPKERFSAEFPKEGPSILRIQQVVRGDSAAYFCASSPGQGGLEQYFGPGTRLTVT.

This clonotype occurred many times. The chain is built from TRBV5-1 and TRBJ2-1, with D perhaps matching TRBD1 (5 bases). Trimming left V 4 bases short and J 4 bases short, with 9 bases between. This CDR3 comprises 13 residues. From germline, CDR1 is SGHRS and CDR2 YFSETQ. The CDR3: CASSQQVYNEQFF. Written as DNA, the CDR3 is TGCGCCAGCAGCCAACAGGTTTACAATGAGCAGTTCTTC.